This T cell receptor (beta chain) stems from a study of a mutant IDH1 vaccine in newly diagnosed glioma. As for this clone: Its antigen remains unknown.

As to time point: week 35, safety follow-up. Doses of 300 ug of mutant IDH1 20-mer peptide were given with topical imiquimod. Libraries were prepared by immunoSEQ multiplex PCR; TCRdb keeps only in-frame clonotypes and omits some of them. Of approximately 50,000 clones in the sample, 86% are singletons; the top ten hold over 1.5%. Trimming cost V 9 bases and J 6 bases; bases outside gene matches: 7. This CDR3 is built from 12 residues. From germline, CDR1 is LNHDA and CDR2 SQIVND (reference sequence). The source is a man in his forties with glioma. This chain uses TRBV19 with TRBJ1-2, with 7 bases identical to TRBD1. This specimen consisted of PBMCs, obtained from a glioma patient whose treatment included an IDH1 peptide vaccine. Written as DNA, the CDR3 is TGTGCCAGCACAACAGGGGTTCATGGCTACACCTTC. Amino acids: CASTTGVHGYTF.